This T cell receptor (beta chain) was obtained from a study of cytomegalovirus exposure and HLA in healthy donors. This CDR3 contains 13 residues. The V gene's germline CDR1 is MGHRA and CDR2 YSYEKL. The ends were cut back, 4 bases at V and 5 bases at J, with 11 bases in the middle. This clone was counted a single time. Primers: 60 Vbeta forward and 13 Jbeta reverse. The data were produced by immunoSEQ multiplex PCR, yet TCRdb's version contains in-frame clones alone and is incomplete. The sample carries about 54,000 clones, under 90% recorded once. The chain links TRBV4-1 to TRBJ2-5; D not resolved. This clonotype originated in a woman aged 18-29 years in good health and CMV-seronegative. Source material: PBMCs. The CDR3 sequence: CASSRVRWETQYF. CDR3 nucleotides: TGCGCCAGCAGCCGCGTACGTTGGGAGACCCAGTACTTC.